A selection of T cell receptor beta chains follows, all from one sample in a study of blood T cell repertoires in COVID-19. Sequencing was performed with immunoSEQ multiplex PCR; in TCRdb, only in-frame clones are kept and a portion is missing. This table has about 120,000 clones, over 70% appearing once. The sequencing sample was made of peripheral blood. The receptors stem from a woman aged 45-65 years with acute or convalescent COVID-19. Both conserved end residues are part of each CDR3.

cdr3_length v_call cdr3_aa
14 TRBV9 CASSVGDRGSPLHF
15 TRBV9 CASSVGDRGSYEQYF
18 TRBV19 CASSIKGREFGGTDTQYF
15 TRBV2 CASSATRGFNEKLFF
14 TRBV7-9 CASSSRDINSPLHF
16 TRBV7-7 CASSRLAGGQSDTQYF
12 TRBV12-5 CASAGGGYEQFF
12 TRBV28 CASSVRQWGYTF
16 TRBV7-8 CASRHSGGRLYNEQFF
15 TRBV18 CASSLGQAGANVLTF
17 TRBV4-1 CASSPKTGTGTTYEQYF
17 TRBV18 CASSPPGLAGGSNEQFF
15 TRBV30 CAWSAGRAAGNTIYF
15 TRBV6-5 CASFNPGQGADEQFF
14 TRBV5-4 CASTLQGRDNEQFF
14 TRBV25-1 CASSGLADSYEQYF
13 TRBV2 CASSVDRNYGYTF
13 TRBV7-9 CASSLDDRVEAFF
15 TRBV10-3 CAISRDRVVNQPQHF
13 TRBV2 CASSVEGIRPQHF
13 TRBV24-1 CATEGTGADTQYF
13 TRBV30 CAWSVGPGSEAFF
13 TRBV2 CASSGSTPETQYF
15 TRBV29-1 CSVQTSGSNTGELFF
13 TRBV29-1 CSVYREQTDTQYF
12 TRBV28 CASSSSHQPQHF
16 TRBV28 CASSPTPPGQGDGYTF
16 TRBV27 CASSFSGTVGSQPQHF
18 TRBV27 CASSLSVGGGQGRNEQFF
14 TRBV2 CASRAHENTGELFF
14 TRBV9 CASSPDGTSGTQYF
15 TRBV6-5 CASRLRGARADTQYF
17 TRBV19 CASSPGQALSFGTEAFF
16 TRBV2 CASSAQGWGGDTEAFF
13 TRBV5-4 CASSFGLDNEQYF